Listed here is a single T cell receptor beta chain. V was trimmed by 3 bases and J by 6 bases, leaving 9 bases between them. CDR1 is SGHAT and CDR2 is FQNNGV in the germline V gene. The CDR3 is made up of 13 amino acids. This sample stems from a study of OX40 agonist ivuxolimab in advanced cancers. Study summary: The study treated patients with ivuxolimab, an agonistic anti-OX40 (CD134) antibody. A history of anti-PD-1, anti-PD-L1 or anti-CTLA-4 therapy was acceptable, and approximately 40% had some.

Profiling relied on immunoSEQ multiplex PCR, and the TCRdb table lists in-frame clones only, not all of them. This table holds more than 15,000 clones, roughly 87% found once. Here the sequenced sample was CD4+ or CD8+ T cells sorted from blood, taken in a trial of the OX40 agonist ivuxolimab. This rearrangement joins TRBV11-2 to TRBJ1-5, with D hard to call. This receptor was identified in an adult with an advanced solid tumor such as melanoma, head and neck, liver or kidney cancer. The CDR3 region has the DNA TGTGCCAGCAGCTTGAACGAGATTCAGCCCCAGCATTTT. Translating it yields CASSLNEIQPQHF.